This T cell receptor beta chain was obtained from a study of blood T cell repertoires in COVID-19. On the study more broadly: Acute and convalescent COVID-19 samples came from the United States, Italy and Spain. T cells, B-cell-depleted T cells, or PBMCs provided the cDNA or gDNA that served as material.

Germline V gives CDR1 SNHLY, CDR2 FYNNEI. This CDR3 is 16 amino acids long. After removal of 6 bases from V and 0 bases from J, the junction contained 6 bases not matched to a gene. In the authors' workflow: Amplification from reference gene primers served as the basis for estimated nucleated cell counts. Libraries were prepared by immunoSEQ multiplex PCR; TCRdb keeps only in-frame clonotypes and omits some of them. V and J calls plus clone size are reproduced from that table; the DNA served to infer D and trimming. The repertoire holds 70,000 to 95,000 clones, with roughly 79% as singletons. This sequence joins TRBV2 and TRBJ1-5, with 9 bases identical to TRBD1. This clonotype originated in a human donor in a cohort sampled during active COVID-19. Sequenced: peripheral blood. The CDR3 protein is CASRGDREHSNQPQHF. The CDR3, as DNA: TGTGCCAGCAGGGGGGACAGGGAACATAGCAATCAGCCCCAGCATTTT.